Listed below are T cell receptor beta chains from one sample, sequenced in a study of blood T cell repertoires in COVID-19. Libraries were prepared by immunoSEQ multiplex PCR; TCRdb keeps only in-frame clonotypes and omits some of them. The data show fewer than 200,000 clones, around nine tenths seen once. The specimen was peripheral blood. The receptors shown here come from a man aged 55 to 69 with active or convalescent COVID-19. CDR3s include the opening cysteine and the closing phenylalanine or tryptophan. The order of the fields is V gene, D gene, clone size, J gene, CDR3 DNA, CDR3 protein. The D gene is left open where the match is weak. Clone size is shown for a subset of rows, as once, few, many or a class of expanded clone.

V: TRBV19; D: .; size: few; J: TRBJ2-7; DNA: TGTGCCAGTAGCAGTACAGGGCTAGCCGGCGAGCAGTACTTC; CDR3: CASSSTGLAGEQYF
V: TRBV7-9; D: .; size: .; J: TRBJ1-6; DNA: TGTGCCAGCAGCCCTACGACAGGAGCACCCCTCCACTTT; CDR3: CASSPTTGAPLHF
V: TRBV24-1; D: TRBD1; size: .; J: TRBJ2-2; DNA: TGTGCCACCAGTGACCGGGACAGCCAAAACACCGGGGAGCTGTTTTTT; CDR3: CATSDRDSQNTGELFF
V: TRBV5-5; D: .; size: .; J: TRBJ1-6; DNA: TGTGCCAGCAGCTTGGACCTGGCTGTCTATAATTCACCCCTCCACTTT; CDR3: CASSLDLAVYNSPLHF
V: TRBV27; D: TRBD1; size: .; J: TRBJ2-1; DNA: TGTGCCAGCAGTTTCGTGGGACAGGGGGCGCTTAATGAGCAGTTCTTC; CDR3: CASSFVGQGALNEQFF
V: TRBV15; D: .; size: .; J: TRBJ2-5; DNA: TGTGCCACCAGCAGAGATCCGGGGGAGACCCAGTACTTC; CDR3: CATSRDPGETQYF
V: TRBV24-1; D: TRBD1; size: .; J: TRBJ1-5; DNA: TGTGCCACCAGTGATCGACAGGGTGTGAGCAATCAGCCCCAGCATTTT; CDR3: CATSDRQGVSNQPQHF
V: TRBV6-5; D: .; size: .; J: TRBJ2-1; DNA: TGTGCCAGCAGGCCCGGGGGTCGGTCCTACAATGAGCAGTTCTTC; CDR3: CASRPGGRSYNEQFF
V: TRBV5-1; D: .; size: .; J: TRBJ2-5; DNA: TGCGCCAGCAGCTTGGGACACAGGGTTCCGCGACAAGAGACCCAGTACTTC; CDR3: CASSLGHRVPRQETQYF
V: TRBV11-1; D: TRBD2; size: .; J: TRBJ2-5; DNA: TGTGCCAGCAGCTTAGTAGCGGGGTCTATCGAGACCCAGTACTTC; CDR3: CASSLVAGSIETQYF
V: TRBV29-1; D: .; size: .; J: TRBJ2-3; DNA: TGCAGCTGGATAGGGGGGGAGAACACAGATACGCAGTATTTT; CDR3: CSWIGGENTDTQYF
V: TRBV7-9; D: .; size: .; J: TRBJ1-5; DNA: TGTGCCAGCAGCTTAGGGGCAGGGGATAATAGCAATCAGCCCCAGCATTTT; CDR3: CASSLGAGDNSNQPQHF
V: TRBV29-1; D: TRBD1; size: .; J: TRBJ1-2; DNA: TGCAGCGTTGAGGGCGGAGGGACAGGTTTTGGCTACACCTTC; CDR3: CSVEGGGTGFGYTF
V: TRBV7-3; D: TRBD2; size: once; J: TRBJ2-1; DNA: TGTGCCAGCAGCCCAGGGAGGGCCTACAATGAGCAGTTCTTC; CDR3: CASSPGRAYNEQFF
V: TRBV29-1; D: .; size: .; J: TRBJ1-1; DNA: TGCAGCGTTGATACAGGGCTGGAGACTGAAGCTTTCTTT; CDR3: CSVDTGLETEAFF
V: TRBV6-5; D: TRBD1; size: .; J: TRBJ1-6; DNA: TGTGCCAGCAGTTACTCTGGGACAGGGGACACACCCCTCCACTTT; CDR3: CASSYSGTGDTPLHF
V: TRBV4-1; D: .; size: once; J: TRBJ1-1; DNA: TGCGCCAGCAGCCAAGATGGGAGGAGGAACACTGAAGCTTTCTTT; CDR3: CASSQDGRRNTEAFF
V: TRBV7-2; D: TRBD2; size: .; J: TRBJ2-3; DNA: TGTGCCAGCAGCTTAGGCCTTAGCGGGGGGGCGGATACGCAGTATTTT; CDR3: CASSLGLSGGADTQYF
V: TRBV10-3; D: TRBD1; size: once; J: TRBJ1-1; DNA: TGTGCCATCAGTCAGGGGGACACCACTGAAGCTTTCTTT; CDR3: CAISQGDTTEAFF
V: TRBV12-2; D: .; size: .; J: TRBJ2-5; DNA: TGTGCAAGTCGCCCAGGCCTTAATAGCGGGGGGGTTCAAGAGACCCAGTACTTC; CDR3: CASRPGLNSGGVQETQYF
V: TRBV11-2; D: TRBD2; size: .; J: TRBJ2-3; DNA: TGTGCCAGCAGGATCCTGGGGATAAGCGGGGGAGGTGGCACAGATACGCAGTATTTT; CDR3: CASRILGISGGGGTDTQYF
V: TRBV2; D: .; size: medium-sized; J: TRBJ1-2; DNA: TGTGCCAGCAGTGTCGACAGTGGCTACACCTTC; CDR3: CASSVDSGYTF
V: TRBV12-3/TRBV12-4; D: .; size: .; J: TRBJ1-1; DNA: TGTGCCAGCAGTCCCGTGACTGAAGCTTTCTTT; CDR3: CASSPVTEAFF
V: TRBV7-8; D: TRBD1; size: .; J: TRBJ1-4; DNA: TGTGCCAGCAGCCCCGGGACAGGGTCTGAAAAACTGTTTTTT; CDR3: CASSPGTGSEKLFF
V: TRBV3-1/TRBV3-2; D: TRBD2; size: .; J: TRBJ2-5; DNA: TGTGCCAGCAGCCCCGGGACTAGTGGGGAGACCCAGTACTTC; CDR3: CASSPGTSGETQYF
V: TRBV15; D: TRBD2; size: .; J: TRBJ2-7; DNA: TGTGCCACCAGCAGAAAGCGGGGGGCCTCCTACGAGCAGTACTTC; CDR3: CATSRKRGASYEQYF
V: TRBV18; D: TRBD1; size: .; J: TRBJ2-3; DNA: TGTGCCAGCTCACCGCTGGGACAGGCGAGCACAGATACGCAGTATTTT; CDR3: CASSPLGQASTDTQYF
V: TRBV5-1; D: TRBD1; size: .; J: TRBJ1-4; DNA: TGCGCCAGCAGCCGACAGGGGAACACTAATGAAAAACTGTTTTTT; CDR3: CASSRQGNTNEKLFF
V: TRBV11-2; D: TRBD1; size: .; J: TRBJ2-1; DNA: TGTGCCAGCAGCTTGAAGACAGGGGTGTTGGGTGAGCAGTTCTTC; CDR3: CASSLKTGVLGEQFF
V: TRBV7-9; D: TRBD1; size: .; J: TRBJ2-5; DNA: TGTGCCAGCAGCGAAGGGTGGAGGACAGGGGGCAGAGAGACCCAGTACTTC; CDR3: CASSEGWRTGGRETQYF
V: TRBV11-2; D: TRBD2; size: .; J: TRBJ2-2; DNA: TGTGCCAGCAGCTCGAGGGTAGCGGGGGGCACCGGGGAGCTGTTTTTT; CDR3: CASSSRVAGGTGELFF
V: TRBV2; D: .; size: .; J: TRBJ2-7; DNA: TGTGCCAGCAGTGAAGGGCCCGGAAGCGGCTACGAGCAGTACTTC; CDR3: CASSEGPGSGYEQYF
V: TRBV2; D: TRBD1; size: .; J: TRBJ1-5; DNA: TGTGCCAGCAGTGGTGGGACAGGCAATCAGCCCCAGCATTTT; CDR3: CASSGGTGNQPQHF
V: TRBV2; D: TRBD2; size: .; J: TRBJ2-1; DNA: TGTGCCAGCAGTGGACTAGCGGGGGGGCACAATGAGCAGTTCTTC; CDR3: CASSGLAGGHNEQFF
V: TRBV6-5; D: TRBD1; size: .; J: TRBJ1-6; DNA: TGTGCCAGCAGCCTCTTGGACAGGAGCGGCTCACCCCTCCACTTT; CDR3: CASSLLDRSGSPLHF
V: TRBV6-4; D: TRBD1; size: .; J: TRBJ1-2; DNA: TGTGCCAGCAGCCGGGACAGGGGTTTTGGTGGCTACACCTTC; CDR3: CASSRDRGFGGYTF
V: TRBV11-1; D: .; size: .; J: TRBJ2-7; DNA: TGTGCCAGCAGCCCTCGTAACTCCTACGAGCAGTACTTC; CDR3: CASSPRNSYEQYF
V: TRBV20-1; D: .; size: .; J: TRBJ2-3; DNA: TGCAGTGCTGAACAGGGTGATACGCAGTATTTT; CDR3: CSAEQGDTQYF
V: TRBV6-2/TRBV6-3; D: .; size: .; J: TRBJ2-4; DNA: TGTGCCAGCAGTTTGGCTCAAGGGGTTCAGTACTTC; CDR3: CASSLAQGVQYF
V: TRBV3-1/TRBV3-2; D: TRBD1; size: .; J: TRBJ2-7; DNA: TGTGCCAGCAGCCTCCCCGGGACAGGGGGCTTTGAGCAGTACTTC; CDR3: CASSLPGTGGFEQYF
V: TRBV19; D: TRBD1; size: .; J: TRBJ1-6; DNA: TGTGCCAGTAGTATGGTAACAGGGGGGTCTAATTCACCCCTCCACTTT; CDR3: CASSMVTGGSNSPLHF
V: TRBV28; D: .; size: .; J: TRBJ1-1; DNA: TGTGCCAGCAGTTTTCAGGGTGTGAACACTGAAGCTTTCTTT; CDR3: CASSFQGVNTEAFF
V: TRBV5-1; D: TRBD1; size: .; J: TRBJ2-7; DNA: TGCGCCAGCAGCCCTGGGACAGGGGGATACGAGCAGTACTTC; CDR3: CASSPGTGGYEQYF
V: TRBV5-1; D: TRBD1; size: .; J: TRBJ2-2; DNA: TGCGCCAGCAGCAACCGGGACAGGGGCACCGGGGAGCTGTTTTTT; CDR3: CASSNRDRGTGELFF
V: TRBV6-1; D: TRBD2; size: .; J: TRBJ2-1; DNA: TGTGCCAGCAGTGCCTATAGCGGGGGATCCTACAATGAGCAGTTCTTC; CDR3: CASSAYSGGSYNEQFF